The rows below give T cell receptor beta chains drawn from one sample of a study of blood T cell repertoires in COVID-19. TCRdb keeps only in-frame clones here, not all; method: immunoSEQ multiplex PCR. The sample yields around 300,000 clones, over 75% seen once. The specimen sequenced was PBMCs or T cells enriched from blood (not recorded which). The source is a man younger than 40 who had recovered from COVID-19. CDR3s include the opening cysteine and the closing phenylalanine or tryptophan.

>14|TRBV5-1|TRBJ2-5
CASSRGQGGETQYF
>13|TRBV11-2|TRBJ2-7
CASSAGPGYEQYF
>19|TRBV28|TRBJ1-3
CASSLRDSTPVYSGNTIYF
>14|TRBV18|TRBJ1-2
CASSLLLQIDGYTF
>14|TRBV4-1|TRBJ2-4
CASSQGTVQDIQYF
>13|TRBV9|TRBJ2-7
CASSVGPRDEQYF
>15|TRBV19|TRBJ2-3
CASSQAGGFTDTQYF
>13|TRBV3-1/TRBV3-2|TRBJ2-7
CASSQDSRDPTVF
>17|TRBV5-1|TRBJ1-5
CASSVGTGARGNQPQHF
>14|TRBV2|TRBJ2-5
CASMLSEYQETQYF
>17|TRBV15|TRBJ2-7
CATSRAGQGAPSYEQYF
>15|TRBV11-2|TRBJ2-2
CASSLLRGTTGELFF
>16|TRBV15|TRBJ1-6
CATSRDRQAYNSPLHF
>17|TRBV14|TRBJ2-3
CASSHAPGLGLTDTQYF
>14|TRBV5-1|TRBJ2-7
CASSPGQSSYEQYF
>19|TRBV11-2|TRBJ2-1
CASSFNSISGILTYNEQFF
>18|TRBV19|TRBJ1-1
CASSTRALRGHWDTEAFF
>13|TRBV19|TRBJ1-5
CAISGRGNQPQHF
>14|TRBV11-2|TRBJ2-7
CASSQTGFSYEQYF
>16|TRBV5-4|TRBJ1-3
CASRSGGPSSGNTIYF
>15|TRBV10-3|TRBJ1-5
CAIRPQGAGNQPQHF
>14|TRBV5-1|TRBJ2-5
CASSLQGHQETQYF
>18|TRBV28|TRBJ1-4
CASSRLRRTGAGGEKLFF
>13|TRBV28|TRBJ2-7
CASSLWEGQEQYF
>12|TRBV5-5|TRBJ2-5
CASSSGVETQYF
>15|TRBV3-1/TRBV3-2|TRBJ1-1
CASSQWDRLNTEAFF
>15|TRBV7-9|TRBJ2-2
CASSLDAGATGELFF
>16|TRBV28|TRBJ1-1
CASSTQGLGRPTEAFF
>13|TRBV7-9|TRBJ1-3
CASSAGQGNTIYF
>15|TRBV2|TRBJ1-2
CASRTGTEINYGYTF